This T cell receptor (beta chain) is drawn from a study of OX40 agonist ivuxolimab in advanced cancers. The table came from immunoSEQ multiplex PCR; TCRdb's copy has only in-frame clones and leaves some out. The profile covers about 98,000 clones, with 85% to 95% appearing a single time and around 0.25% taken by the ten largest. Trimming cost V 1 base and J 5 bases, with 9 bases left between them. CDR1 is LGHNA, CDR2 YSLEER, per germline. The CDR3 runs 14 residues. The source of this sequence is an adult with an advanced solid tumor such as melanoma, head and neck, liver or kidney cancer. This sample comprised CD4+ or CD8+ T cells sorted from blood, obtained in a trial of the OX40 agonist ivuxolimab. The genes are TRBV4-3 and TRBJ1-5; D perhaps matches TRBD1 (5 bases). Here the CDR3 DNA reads TGCGCCAGCAGCCAAGGGGGCTCGGATCAGCCCCAGCATTTT. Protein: CASSQGGSDQPQHF.